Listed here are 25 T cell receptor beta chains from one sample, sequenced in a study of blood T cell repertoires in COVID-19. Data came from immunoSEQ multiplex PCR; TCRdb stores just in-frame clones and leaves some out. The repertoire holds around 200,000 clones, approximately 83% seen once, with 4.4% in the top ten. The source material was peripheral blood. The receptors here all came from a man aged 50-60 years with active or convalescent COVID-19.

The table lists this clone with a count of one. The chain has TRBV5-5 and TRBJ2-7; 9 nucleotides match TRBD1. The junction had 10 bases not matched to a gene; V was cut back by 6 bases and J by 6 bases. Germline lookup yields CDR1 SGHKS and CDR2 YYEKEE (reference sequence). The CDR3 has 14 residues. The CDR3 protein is CASNRQGGRGEQYF. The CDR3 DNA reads TGTGCCAGCAACCGACAGGGGGGTAGGGGCGAGCAGTACTTC.

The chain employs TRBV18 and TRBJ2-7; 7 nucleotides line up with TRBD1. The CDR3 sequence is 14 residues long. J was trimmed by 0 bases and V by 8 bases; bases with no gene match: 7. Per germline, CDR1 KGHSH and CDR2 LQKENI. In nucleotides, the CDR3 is TGTGCCAGCACTACAGGGGTCCTCTCCTACGAGCAGTACTTC. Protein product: CASTTGVLSYEQYF.

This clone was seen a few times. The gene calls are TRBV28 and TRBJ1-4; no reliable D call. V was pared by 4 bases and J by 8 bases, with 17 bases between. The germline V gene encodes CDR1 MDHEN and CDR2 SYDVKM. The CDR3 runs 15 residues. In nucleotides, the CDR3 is TGTGCCAGCAGTTCCCTGATGTCGACAAACGAAAAACTGTTTTTT. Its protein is CASSSLMSTNEKLFF.

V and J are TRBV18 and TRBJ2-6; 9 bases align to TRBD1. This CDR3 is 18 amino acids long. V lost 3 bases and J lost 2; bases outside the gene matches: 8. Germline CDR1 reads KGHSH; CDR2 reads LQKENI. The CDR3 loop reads CASSPVGTGTAGANVLTF. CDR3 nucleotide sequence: TGTGCCAGCTCACCTGTTGGGACAGGGACAGCTGGGGCCAACGTCCTGACTTTC.

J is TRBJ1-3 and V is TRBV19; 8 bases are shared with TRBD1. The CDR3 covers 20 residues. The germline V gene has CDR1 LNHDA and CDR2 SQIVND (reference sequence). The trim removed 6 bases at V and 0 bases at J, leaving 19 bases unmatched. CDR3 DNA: TGTGCCAGTAGCCGAAACCCGGGACAGGCGATACAGAGCTCTGGAAACACCATATATTTT. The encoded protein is CASSRNPGQAIQSSGNTIYF.

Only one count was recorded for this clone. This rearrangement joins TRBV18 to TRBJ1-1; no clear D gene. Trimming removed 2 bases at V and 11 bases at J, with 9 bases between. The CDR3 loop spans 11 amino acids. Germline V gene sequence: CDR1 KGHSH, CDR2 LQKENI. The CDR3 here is CASSPGEGAFF. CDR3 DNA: TGTGCCAGCTCACCAGGGGAGGGTGCTTTCTTT.

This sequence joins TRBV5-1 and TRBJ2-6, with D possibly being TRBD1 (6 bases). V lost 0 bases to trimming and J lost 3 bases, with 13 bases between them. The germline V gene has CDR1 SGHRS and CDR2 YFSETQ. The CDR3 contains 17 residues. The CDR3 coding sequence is TGCGCCAGCAGCTTGGACAGGGCTCAAGGTGGGGCCAACGTCCTGACTTTC. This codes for CASSLDRAQGGANVLTF.

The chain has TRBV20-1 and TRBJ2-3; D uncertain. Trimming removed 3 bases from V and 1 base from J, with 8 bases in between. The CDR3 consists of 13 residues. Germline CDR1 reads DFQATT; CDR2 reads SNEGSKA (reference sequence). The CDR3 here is CSASNPGTDTQYF. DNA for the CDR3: TGCAGTGCTAGTAATCCTGGCACAGATACGCAGTATTTT.

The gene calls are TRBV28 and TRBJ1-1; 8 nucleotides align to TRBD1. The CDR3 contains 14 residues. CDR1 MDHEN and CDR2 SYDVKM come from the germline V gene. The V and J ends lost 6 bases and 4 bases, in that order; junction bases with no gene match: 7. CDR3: CASRPQTGATEAFF. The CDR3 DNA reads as TGTGCCAGCAGACCTCAGACAGGGGCCACTGAAGCTTTCTTT.

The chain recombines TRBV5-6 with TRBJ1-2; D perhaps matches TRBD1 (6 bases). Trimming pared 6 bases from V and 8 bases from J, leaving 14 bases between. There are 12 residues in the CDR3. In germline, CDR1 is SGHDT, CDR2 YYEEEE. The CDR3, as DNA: TGTGCCAGCATCCAGGGGCGAGGGGGCTACACCTTC. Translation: CASIQGRGGYTF.

The CDR3 here is CASSTSLSYTEAFF. The CDR3 DNA reads TGTGCCAGCAGTACGAGTCTCTCCTACACTGAAGCTTTCTTT. The V call is TRBV28, the J call TRBJ1-1; D is unresolved. Trimming took off 5 bases at V and 3 bases at J, with 13 bases between the two ends. The germline CDR1 and CDR2 sequences are MDHEN and SYDVKM. The CDR3 length is 14 residues.

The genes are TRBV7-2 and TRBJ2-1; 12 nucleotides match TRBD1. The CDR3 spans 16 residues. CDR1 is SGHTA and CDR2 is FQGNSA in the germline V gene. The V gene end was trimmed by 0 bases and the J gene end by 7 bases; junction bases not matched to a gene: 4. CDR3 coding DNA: TGTGCCAGCAGCTTAGCGGGACAGGGGGCGAAAAATGAGCAGTTCTTC. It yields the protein CASSLAGQGAKNEQFF.

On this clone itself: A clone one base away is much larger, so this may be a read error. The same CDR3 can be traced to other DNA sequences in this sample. The CDR3 is CAGGDQPQHF. In DNA, the CDR3 is TGTGCCGGGGGGGATCAGCCCCAGCATTTT. The chain combines TRBV19 with TRBJ1-5; D possibly corresponds to TRBD1 (5 bases). The CDR3 length is 10 residues. CDR1 LNHDA and CDR2 SQIVND come from the germline V gene (reference sequence). V was trimmed by 11 bases and J by 5 bases, leaving 7 bases between them.

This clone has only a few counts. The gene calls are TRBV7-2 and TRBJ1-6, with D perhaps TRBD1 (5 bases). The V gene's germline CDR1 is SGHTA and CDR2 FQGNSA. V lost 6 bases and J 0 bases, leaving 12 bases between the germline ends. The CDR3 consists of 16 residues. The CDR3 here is CASRQGGSSYNSPLHF. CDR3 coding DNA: TGTGCCAGCAGGCAGGGTGGAAGCTCCTATAATTCACCCCTCCACTTT.

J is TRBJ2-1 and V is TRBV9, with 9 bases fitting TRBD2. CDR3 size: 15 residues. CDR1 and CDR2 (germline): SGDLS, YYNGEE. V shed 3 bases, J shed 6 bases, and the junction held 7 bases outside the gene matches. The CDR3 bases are TGTGCCAGCAGCGGACTGCCGCGGGGGGGCAATGAGCAGTTCTTC. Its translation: CASSGLPRGGNEQFF.

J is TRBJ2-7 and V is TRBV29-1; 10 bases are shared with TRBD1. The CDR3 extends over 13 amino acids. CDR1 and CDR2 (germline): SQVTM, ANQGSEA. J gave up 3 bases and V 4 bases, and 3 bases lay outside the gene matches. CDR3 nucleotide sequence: TGCAGCGTTGGAAGGACAGGGGGCTACGAGCAGTACTTC. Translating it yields CSVGRTGGYEQYF.

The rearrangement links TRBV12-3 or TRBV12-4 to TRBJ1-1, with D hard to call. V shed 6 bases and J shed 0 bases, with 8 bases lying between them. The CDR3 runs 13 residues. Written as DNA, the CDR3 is TGTGCCAGCAGCAGGCGGGTGAACACTGAAGCTTTCTTT. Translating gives CASSRRVNTEAFF.

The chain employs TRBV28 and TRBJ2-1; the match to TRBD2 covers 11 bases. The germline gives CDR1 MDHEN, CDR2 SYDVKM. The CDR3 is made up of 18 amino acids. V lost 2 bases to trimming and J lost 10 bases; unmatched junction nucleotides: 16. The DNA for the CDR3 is TGTGCCAGCAGTTTACCCTACCTAGCGGGGGGACCCATACCAGAGCAGTTCTTC. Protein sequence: CASSLPYLAGGPIPEQFF.

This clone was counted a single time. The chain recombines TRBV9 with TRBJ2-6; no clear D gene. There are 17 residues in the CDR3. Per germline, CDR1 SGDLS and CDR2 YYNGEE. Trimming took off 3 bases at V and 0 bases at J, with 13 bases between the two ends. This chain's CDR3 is CASSASTVDSGANVLTF. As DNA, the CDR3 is TGTGCCAGCAGCGCCTCTACAGTGGACTCTGGGGCCAACGTCCTGACTTTC.

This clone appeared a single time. This CDR3 is CASSRGQAGADTQYF. Written as DNA, the CDR3 is TGTGCCAGCAGCCGGGGACAGGCCGGGGCAGATACGCAGTATTTT. The chain is built from TRBV3-1 (or the pseudogene TRBV3-2) and TRBJ2-3; TRBD1 matches at 8 bases. CDR3 size: 15 residues. V dropped 4 bases and J dropped 4; count of bases not matched to a gene: 7. Germline V CDR1 and CDR2: LGHDT, YNNKEL (reference sequence).

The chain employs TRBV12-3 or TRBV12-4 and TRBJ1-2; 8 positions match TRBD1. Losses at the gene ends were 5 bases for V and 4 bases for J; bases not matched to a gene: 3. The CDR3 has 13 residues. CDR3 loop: CASSRDRIYGYTF. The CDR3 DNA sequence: TGTGCCAGCAGTAGGGACAGGATCTATGGCTACACCTTC.

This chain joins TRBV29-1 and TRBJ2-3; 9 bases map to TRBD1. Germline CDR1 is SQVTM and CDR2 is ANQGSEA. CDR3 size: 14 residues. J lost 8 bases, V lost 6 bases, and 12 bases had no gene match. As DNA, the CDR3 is TGCAGCGTCCGGGACAGGGAAGGATCGCGTACGCAGTATTTT. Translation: CSVRDREGSRTQYF.

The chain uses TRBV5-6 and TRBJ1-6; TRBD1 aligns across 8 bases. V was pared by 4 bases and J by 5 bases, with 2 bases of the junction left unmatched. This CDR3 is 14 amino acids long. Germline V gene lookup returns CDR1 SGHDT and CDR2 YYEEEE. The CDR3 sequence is CASSPTGDNSPLHF. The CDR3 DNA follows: TGTGCCAGCAGCCCGACAGGGGATAATTCACCCCTCCACTTT.

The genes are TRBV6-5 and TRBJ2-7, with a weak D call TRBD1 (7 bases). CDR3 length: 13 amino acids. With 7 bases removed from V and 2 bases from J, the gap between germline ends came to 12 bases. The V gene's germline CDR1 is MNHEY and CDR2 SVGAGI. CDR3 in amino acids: CASTQGGPYEQYF. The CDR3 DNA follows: TGTGCCAGCACGCAGGGGGGACCCTACGAGCAGTACTTC.

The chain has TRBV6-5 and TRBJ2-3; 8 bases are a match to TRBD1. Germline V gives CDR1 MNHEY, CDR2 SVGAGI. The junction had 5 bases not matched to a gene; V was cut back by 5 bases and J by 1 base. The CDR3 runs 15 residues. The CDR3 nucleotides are TGTGCCAGCAGTATACCGGGACAGGGCACAGATACGCAGTATTTT. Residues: CASSIPGQGTDTQYF.